This TCR beta chain was sequenced in a study of CD8 T cells in ankylosing spondylitis. Study-wide results and limits: A subset of motif variants has previously been described in the synovial fluid and blood of reactive arthritis.

Per germline, CDR1 SQVTM and CDR2 ANQGSEA. With V trimmed by 5 bases and J by 2 bases, 9 bases remained unmatched. This CDR3 is built from 16 residues. TCRdb reprocessed the 5' RACE reads via MiXCR and lists one record per CDR3 protein. The table shows 100,000 to 150,000 distinct CDR3 sequences, with roughly 15% occurring only once. This clonotype came up many times. Its antigen is not known. The chain couples TRBV29-1 to TRBJ2-1; 10 bases fit TRBD2. Material: blood, either unsorted or a sorted T cell fraction (not recorded which). This clonotype originated in a female donor with ankylosing spondylitis or in good health (not recorded which). CDR3 DNA sequence: TGCAGCGTTCCGAGGGCTAGCGGGGGTACCTACAATGAGCAGTTCTTC. Translation gives CSVPRASGGTYNEQFF.